A few counts support the clone carrying this T cell receptor beta chain. Its antigen is unidentified. The CDR3 spans 16 residues. Per the germline V gene, CDR1 is KGHDR and CDR2 is SFDVKD. With 3 bases clipped from V and 6 bases from J, the junction kept 5 bases outside the gene matches. This sample is drawn from a study of CD8 T cells in ankylosing spondylitis. Study-level points and caveats: A TCR beta motif of about 8 highly homologous variants seemed to mark ankylosing spondylitis blood.

TCRdb redid the calling of the 5' RACE reads with MiXCR, one entry per CDR3 protein. The repertoire includes more than 500,000 distinct CDR3 sequences, over 4% of them detected once, and under 4.5% sits in the top ten. This TCR was sampled from a male donor with ankylosing spondylitis. The sequenced material came from blood, either unsorted or a sorted T cell fraction (not recorded which). The chain employs TRBV24-1 and TRBJ1-5, with 12 bases lining up with TRBD1. CDR3 protein: CATSDGTGGKVQPQHF. In nucleotides, the CDR3 is TGTGCCACCAGTGATGGGACAGGGGGCAAGGTTCAGCCCCAGCATTTT.